This paragraph reports one TCR beta chain. Its antigen is unidentified. The sample comes from a study of shared clonotypes between healthy human individuals. Naive CD8 populations comprised CD45RO-negative cells positively selected for CCR7, excluding terminally differentiated effector memory CD45RA+ cells. Caucasian adults residing in Nashville, Tennessee made up all the donors. Original processing notes: As immunoSEQ supplied junction-only sequences (without quality scores), filtering differed. Some clones are missing from TCRdb's copy, which holds only in-frame ones; the method was immunoSEQ multiplex PCR. V, J and clone size reflect that table, while D and trimming were determined from the DNA. Here the sample spans some 2,000,000 clones, less than 95% being singletons. Overall study findings and caveats: The low donor count limited represented genetic and exposure-history diversity.

Specimen: naive CD8+ T cells sorted from blood. This clonotype originated in a man between 18 and 29 years old in good health.

The CDR3 region is CASSFSPQGGEQYF. The CDR3 DNA is TGTGCCAGCAGTTTTTCCCCGCAGGGCGGTGAGCAGTACTTC. The J gene is TRBJ2-7, the V gene TRBV27; D may be TRBD1 (5 bases). Trimming removed 3 bases at V and 7 bases at J, with 16 bases between. The CDR3 runs 14 residues. Looked up from germline, CDR1 is MNHEY and CDR2 is SMNVEV (reference sequence).